This T cell receptor beta chain was retrieved from a study of blood T cell repertoires in COVID-19. Study overall: T cells, B-cell-depleted T cells, or PBMCs supplied cDNA or gDNA.

Trimming at V came to 7 bases and at J to 1 base, leaving 3 bases not matched to a gene. The CDR3 extends over 14 amino acids. CDR1 LNHNV and CDR2 YYDKDF come from the germline V gene (reference sequence). In the original workflow: Estimation of nucleated cell counts was performed using reference gene primer amplification. Using immunoSEQ multiplex PCR, the repertoire was profiled, and TCRdb retains in-frame clones only, with some absent. The V and J calls and clone size were taken over from that table, and D and trimming were inferred from the DNA. The sample lists around 140,000 clones; 84% were seen once.

This chain connects TRBV15 to TRBJ2-3; 9 bases line up with TRBD2. Sequenced material: peripheral blood. This clonotype was sampled from a woman of 80 years or more with acute or convalescent COVID-19. The DNA of the CDR3 is TGTGCCACCAAAGAGCGGGGGGGCACAGATACGCAGTATTTT. It translates to CATKERGGTDTQYF.